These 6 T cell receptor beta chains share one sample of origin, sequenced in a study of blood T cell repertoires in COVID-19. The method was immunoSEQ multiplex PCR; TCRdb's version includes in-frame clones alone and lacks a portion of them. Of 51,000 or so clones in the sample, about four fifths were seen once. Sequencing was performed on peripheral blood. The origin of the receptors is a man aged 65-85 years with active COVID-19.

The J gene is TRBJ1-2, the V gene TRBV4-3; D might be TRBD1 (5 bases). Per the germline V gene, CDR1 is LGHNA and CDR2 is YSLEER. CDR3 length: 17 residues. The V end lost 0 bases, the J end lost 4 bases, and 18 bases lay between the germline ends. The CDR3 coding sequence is TGCGCCAGCAGCCAAGATCGTAGGGGTAGAGACAGCTATGGCTACACCTTC. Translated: CASSQDRRGRDSYGYTF.

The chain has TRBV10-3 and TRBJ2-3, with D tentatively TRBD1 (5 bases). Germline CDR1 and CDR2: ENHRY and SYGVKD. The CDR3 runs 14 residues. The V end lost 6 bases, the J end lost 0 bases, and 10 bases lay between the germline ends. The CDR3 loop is CAIRGLGSTDTQYF. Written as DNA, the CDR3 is TGTGCCATCAGGGGGCTTGGTAGCACAGATACGCAGTATTTT.

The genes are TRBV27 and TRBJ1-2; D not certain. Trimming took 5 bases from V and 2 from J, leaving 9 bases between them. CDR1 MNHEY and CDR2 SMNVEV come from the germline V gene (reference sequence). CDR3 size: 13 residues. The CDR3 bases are TGTGCCAGCAGTCGTGACGGGAACTATGGCTACACCTTC. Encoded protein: CASSRDGNYGYTF.

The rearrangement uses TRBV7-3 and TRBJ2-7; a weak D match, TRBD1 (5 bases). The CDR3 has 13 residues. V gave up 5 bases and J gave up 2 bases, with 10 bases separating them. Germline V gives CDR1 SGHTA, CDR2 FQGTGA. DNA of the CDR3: TGTGCCAGCAGCCCCATGGGGCCCTACGAGCAGTACTTC. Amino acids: CASSPMGPYEQYF.

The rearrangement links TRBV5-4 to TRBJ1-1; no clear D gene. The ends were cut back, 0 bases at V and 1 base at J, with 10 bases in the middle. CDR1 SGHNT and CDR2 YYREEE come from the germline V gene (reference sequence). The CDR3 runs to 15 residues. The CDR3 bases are TGTGCCAGCAGCTTGGGTCAGGTCTCGAACACTGAAGCTTTCTTT. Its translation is CASSLGQVSNTEAFF. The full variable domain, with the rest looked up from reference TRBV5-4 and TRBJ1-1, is ETGVTQSPTHLIKTRGQQVTLRCSSQSGHNTVSWYQQALGQGPQFIFQYYREEENGRGNFPPRFSGLQFPNYSSELNVNALELDDSALYLCASSLGQVSNTEAFFGQGTRLTVV.

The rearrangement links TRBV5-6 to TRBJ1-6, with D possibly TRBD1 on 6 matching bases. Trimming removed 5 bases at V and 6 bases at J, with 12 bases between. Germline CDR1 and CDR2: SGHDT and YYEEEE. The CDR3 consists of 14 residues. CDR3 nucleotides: TGTGCCAGCAGTCGGGACATGGTTAATTCACCCCTCCACTTT. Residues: CASSRDMVNSPLHF.